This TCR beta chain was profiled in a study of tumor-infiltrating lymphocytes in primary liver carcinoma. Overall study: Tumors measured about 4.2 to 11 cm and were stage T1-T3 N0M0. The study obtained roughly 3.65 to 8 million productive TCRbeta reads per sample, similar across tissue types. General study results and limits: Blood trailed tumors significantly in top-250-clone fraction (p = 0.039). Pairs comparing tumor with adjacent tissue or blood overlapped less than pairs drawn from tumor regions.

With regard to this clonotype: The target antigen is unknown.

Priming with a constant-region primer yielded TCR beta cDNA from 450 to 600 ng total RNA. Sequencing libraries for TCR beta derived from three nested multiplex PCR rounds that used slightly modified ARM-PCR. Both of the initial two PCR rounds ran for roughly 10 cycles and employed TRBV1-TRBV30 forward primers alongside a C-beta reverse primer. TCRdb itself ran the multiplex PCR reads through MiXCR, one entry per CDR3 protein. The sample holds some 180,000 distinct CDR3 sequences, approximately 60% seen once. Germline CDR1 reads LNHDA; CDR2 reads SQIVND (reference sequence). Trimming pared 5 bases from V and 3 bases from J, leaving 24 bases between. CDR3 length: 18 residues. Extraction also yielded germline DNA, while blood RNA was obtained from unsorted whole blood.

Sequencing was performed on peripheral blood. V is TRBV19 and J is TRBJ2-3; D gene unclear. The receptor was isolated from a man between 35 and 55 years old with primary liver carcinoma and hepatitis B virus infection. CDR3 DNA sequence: TGTGCCAGTAGTTCCACGTTAGACGCCCTCAGCAGGACAGATACGCAGTATTTT. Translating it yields CASSSTLDALSRTDTQYF.